These 20 T cell receptor beta chains were all obtained from the same sample, sequenced in a study of vaccination and CD4 T cells after COVID-19. Sequencing of the DNA from cultured CD4+ T cells was carried out with the Oncomine TCR Beta short-read assay. A single record per CDR3 protein comes from TCRdb applying MiXCR to the PCR reads. Of some 14,000 distinct CDR3 sequences in the sample, 51% were seen once. The treatment was: approximately nine-day PBMC culture with coronavirus spike peptide pools or control peptides (ViraFEST assay). No antigen has been assigned to these receptors. The sequenced sample consisted of CD4+ T cells from blood, cultured in vitro. The origin of the receptors is a human donor who had recovered from COVID-19.

The chain has TRBV6-1 and TRBJ2-7; TRBD2 agrees at 12 bases. The CDR3 has 21 residues. V shed 7 bases, J shed 4 bases, and the junction held 26 bases outside the gene matches. Germline CDR1 MNHNS, CDR2 SASEGT. CDR3 sequence: CASTWDQPTSGRRISVYEQYF. The CDR3 DNA reads as TGTGCCAGCACGTGGGATCAACCGACTAGCGGGAGACGTATCTCGGTATACGAGCAGTACTTC.

The V gene is TRBV6-1, the J gene TRBJ2-6; D perhaps matches TRBD2 (6 bases). Germline CDR1 is MNHNS and CDR2 is SASEGT. Deletions cut 11 bases from V and 1 base from J, with 9 bases between. The CDR3 has 13 amino acids. Here the CDR3 reads CASAGSGANVLTF. In nucleotides, the CDR3 is TGTGCCTCTGCGGGGTCTGGGGCCAACGTCCTGACTTTC.

J is TRBJ2-7 and V is TRBV20-1, with TRBD2 identical over 7 bases. The CDR3 loop spans 12 amino acids. The ends lost 4 bases at V and 6 bases at J; junction bases unmatched: 6. Germline-derived CDR1 and CDR2 are DFQATT and SNEGSKA (reference sequence). The CDR3 nucleotides read TGCAGTGCTAAGGGAGGGCCTAGCGAGCAGTACTTC. The encoded protein is CSAKGGPSEQYF.

This clonotype came up a few times. The V and J genes are TRBV19 and TRBJ2-7, with 10 bases matching TRBD2. The CDR3 covers 13 residues. The V gene's germline CDR1 is LNHDA and CDR2 SQIVND (reference sequence). Germline trimming cut 4 bases from V and 5 bases from J; bases unmatched to any gene: 2. CDR3 bases: TGTGCCAGTAGTACTAGCGGGAGCAACGAGCAGTACTTC. This encodes CASSTSGSNEQYF.

The gene calls are TRBV5-3 and TRBJ2-1; D unresolved. TRBV5-3 is an ORF, and what it does is uncertain. Trimming left V 8 bases short and J 2 bases short, with 20 bases between. The CDR3 sequence is 16 residues long. The CDR3 here is CASNFASGGAYNEQFF. The CDR3 DNA follows: TGTGCCAGCAATTTTGCCTCGGGCGGAGCCTACAATGAGCAGTTCTTC.

This chain links TRBV5-4 with TRBJ1-2; no definite D call. The germline gives CDR1 SGHNT, CDR2 YYREEE (reference sequence). This CDR3 spans 12 amino acids. V was clipped by 2 bases and J by 5 bases, with 7 bases between them. CDR3 in amino acids: CASSLDVYGYTF. In nucleotides, the CDR3 is TGTGCCAGCAGCTTAGACGTTTATGGCTACACCTTC.

Only a few counts were recorded for this clonotype. This chain links TRBV15 with TRBJ2-5; the D gene is possibly TRBD2 (6 bases). There are 14 residues in the CDR3. Germline values: CDR1 LNHNV, CDR2 YYDKDF (reference sequence). Trimming took off 3 bases at V and 1 base at J, with 9 bases between the two ends. CDR3 sequence reads: CATSRSSAQETQYF. The CDR3 bases are TGTGCCACCAGCAGGTCTAGCGCCCAAGAGACCCAGTACTTC.

The V call is TRBV20-1, the J call TRBJ2-3; 10 bases are a match to TRBD2. This CDR3 comprises 14 residues. Germline lookup yields CDR1 DFQATT and CDR2 SNEGSKA (reference sequence). With 6 bases clipped from V and 3 bases from J, the junction kept 6 bases outside the gene matches. The CDR3 sequence: CSARTSGNTDTQYF. The CDR3 DNA reads TGCAGTGCCCGGACTAGCGGAAATACAGATACGCAGTATTTT.

The rearrangement links TRBV6-2 or TRBV6-3 to TRBJ2-5; 14 nucleotides align to TRBD2. Germline CDR1 and CDR2: MNHEY and SVGEGT. With 7 bases clipped from V and 7 bases from J, the junction kept 11 bases outside the gene matches. This CDR3 has 16 amino acids. CDR3 sequence: CASINPGTSGSRTQYF. In DNA form, the CDR3 reads TGTGCCAGCATTAACCCCGGGACTAGCGGGAGTAGGACCCAGTACTTC.

Only a few counts were recorded for this clonotype. The chain employs TRBV5-4 and TRBJ1-1; D gene unclear. CDR3 length: 14 amino acids. CDR1 and CDR2 from the germline V gene are SGHNT and YYREEE (reference sequence). Trimming shortened V by 0 bases and J by 4 bases, and 10 bases separated the two germline ends. The CDR3 region has the DNA TGTGCCAGCAGCTTGGCCGATGGAGGCACTGAAGCTTTCTTT. Protein: CASSLADGGTEAFF.

The chain has TRBV5-4 and TRBJ2-5; D gene unclear. Germline V gene sequence: CDR1 SGHNT, CDR2 YYREEE (reference sequence). V was pared by 1 base and J by 5 bases, with 9 bases between. This CDR3 has 13 residues. The CDR3 DNA is TGTGCCAGCAGCTTGCGGATTCGGGAGACCCAGTACTTC. It is translated as CASSLRIRETQYF.

This clonotype is judged large. The gene calls are TRBV4-1 and TRBJ2-7, with 12 nucleotides matching TRBD2. This CDR3 is 13 amino acids long. The trim removed 4 bases at V and 6 bases at J, leaving 1 base unmatched. Germline CDR1 reads MGHRA; CDR2 reads YSYEKL. The CDR3, as DNA: TGCGCCAGCAGCCCGGGACTAGCGGGCGAGCAGTACTTC. Protein: CASSPGLAGEQYF.

This chain links TRBV6-1 with TRBJ2-7; 9 bases line up with TRBD1. The V segment lost 5 bases and the J segment 5 bases; nucleotides outside the gene matches: 13. The CDR3 has 16 amino acids. Per the germline V gene, CDR1 is MNHNS and CDR2 is SASEGT. The CDR3 DNA is TGTGCCAGCAGTCGAAACCGGGACAGGGTAGCAAACGAGCAGTACTTC. It codes for CASSRNRDRVANEQYF.

The V call is TRBV2, the J call TRBJ2-4, with D perhaps given as TRBD1 or TRBD2 (6 bases each). Germline CDR1 SNHLY, CDR2 FYNNEI. Trimming removed 6 bases from V and 9 bases from J, with 9 bases in between. The CDR3 sequence is 11 residues long. The CDR3 DNA follows: TGTGCCAGCAGCGAGGGGGGCATTCAGTACTTC. Translated, it gives CASSEGGIQYF.

In this sample, this clonotype turned up a few times. V is TRBV6-5 and J is TRBJ2-7; D not resolved. This CDR3 has 14 residues. The V gene's germline CDR1 is MNHEY and CDR2 SVGAGI. Trimming took off 2 bases at V and 3 bases at J, with 11 bases between the two ends. CDR3 in amino acids: CASSYKRRIYEQYF. The CDR3 DNA reads as TGTGCCAGCAGTTACAAGAGGCGGATCTACGAGCAGTACTTC.

This clonotype was seen only a few times. The V call is TRBV25-1, the J call TRBJ1-2; the D gene is possibly TRBD1 (5 bases). Trimming cost V 2 bases and J 7 bases, with 14 bases left between them. Germline assignment: CDR1 MGHDK and CDR2 SYGVNS. This CDR3 is built from 14 residues. Here the CDR3 reads CASSEAPPQGGYTF. The CDR3 region has the DNA TGTGCCAGCAGTGAAGCCCCGCCGCAGGGTGGCTACACCTTC.

The V and J genes are TRBV11-3 and TRBJ2-1; TRBD1 agrees at 9 bases. The germline CDR1 and CDR2 sequences are SGHNT and YENEEA. The trim removed 6 bases at V and 6 bases at J, leaving 6 bases unmatched. The CDR3 is 14 residues long. The chain's CDR3 is CASSEQGAPNEQFF. The CDR3 coding sequence is TGTGCCAGCAGTGAACAGGGGGCGCCCAATGAGCAGTTCTTC.

This clonotype was seen only a few times. The rearrangement uses TRBV6-4 and TRBJ2-3; no firm D call. CDR3 size: 13 residues. With 2 bases removed from V and 0 bases from J, the gap between germline ends came to 3 bases. Germline values: CDR1 MRHNA, CDR2 SNTAGT. The CDR3 protein is CASSDGSTDTQYF. CDR3 coding DNA: TGTGCCAGCAGTGACGGGAGCACAGATACGCAGTATTTT.

The sample holds a few counts of this clonotype. The chain combines TRBV27 with TRBJ2-1; TRBD2 matches at 7 bases. Germline CDR1 reads MNHEY; CDR2 reads SMNVEV (reference sequence). The CDR3 sequence is 13 residues long. The V segment lost 5 bases and the J segment 4 bases; nucleotides outside the gene matches: 2. Written as DNA, the CDR3 is TGTGCCAGCAGTGGGCGGGAGTACAATGAGCAGTTCTTC. It codes for CASSGREYNEQFF.

V and J are TRBV12-3 or TRBV12-4 and TRBJ1-5; D remains unclear. V gave up 2 bases and J gave up 3 bases, with 5 bases separating them. The CDR3 spans 13 residues. In nucleotides, the CDR3 is TGTGCCAGCAGTTTACAGATCAATCAGCCCCAGCATTTT. Translated, it gives CASSLQINQPQHF.